This passage covers 20 T cell receptor beta chains from one sample sequenced in a study of cytomegalovirus exposure and HLA in healthy donors. The PCR had 60 Vbeta and 13 Jbeta primers. Assay: immunoSEQ multiplex PCR; the TCRdb copy retains only in-frame clones and omits some. This table holds more than 130,000 clones, around three quarters found once. Material: PBMCs. Receptors were obtained from a man aged 25 to 45 in good health and CMV-seronegative.

The J gene is TRBJ2-7, the V gene TRBV7-8; possible D gene TRBD1, 5 bases. From germline, CDR1 is SGHVS and CDR2 FQNEAQ. The CDR3 contains 18 residues. V was pared by 3 bases and J by 3 bases, with 24 bases between. The CDR3 DNA reads as TGTGCCAGCAGCTTTAGTATCGGGTCCAATGACAGAAACTACGAGCAGTACTTC. Translating gives CASSFSIGSNDRNYEQYF.

The V and J genes are TRBV5-4 and TRBJ1-3; D is uncertain. The CDR3 runs to 14 residues. The V end was cut by 2 bases, the J end by 0 bases, with 6 bases between. Germline CDR1 is SGHNT and CDR2 is YYREEE (reference sequence). The CDR3 loop is CASSFTGSGNTIYF. As DNA, the CDR3 is TGTGCCAGCAGCTTTACCGGCTCTGGAAACACCATATATTTT.

The gene calls are TRBV15 and TRBJ1-5, with 7 bases that match TRBD1. The CDR3 extends over 15 amino acids. Germline CDR1 reads LNHNV; CDR2 reads YYDKDF (reference sequence). After removal of 3 bases from V and 3 bases from J, the junction contained 5 bases not matched to a gene. CDR3 nucleotide sequence: TGTGCCACCAGCAGTAGACAGGGTATCAATCAGCCCCAGCATTTT. Its translation: CATSSRQGINQPQHF. The full variable domain, in which reference TRBV15 and TRBJ1-5 provide the parts outside the CDR3, is DAMVIQNPRYQVTQFGKPVTLSCSQTLNHNVMYWYQQKSSQAPKLLFHYYDKDFNNEADTPDNFQSRRPNTSFCFLDIRSPGLGDTAMYLCATSSRQGINQPQHFGDGTRLSIL.

The CDR3 here is CASSERTETNYGYTF. Written as DNA, the CDR3 is TGTGCCAGCAGTGAACGGACAGAGACTAACTATGGCTACACCTTC. The chain joins TRBV6-1 to TRBJ1-2, with D possibly matching TRBD1 (6 bases). V was trimmed by 2 bases and J by 0 bases, leaving 10 bases between them. Germline V gene lookup returns CDR1 MNHNS and CDR2 SASEGT. CDR3 length: 15 amino acids.

This clone came up once. The J gene is TRBJ2-7, the V gene TRBV7-8; 11 bases align to TRBD1. The CDR3 is 16 amino acids. The germline V gene has CDR1 SGHVS and CDR2 FQNEAQ. V lost 5 bases to trimming and J lost 1 base; unmatched junction nucleotides: 7. DNA of the CDR3: TGTGCCAGCAGCGCCCGGGACAGGGGGGGATCCTACGAGCAGTACTTC. This sequence encodes CASSARDRGGSYEQYF. Full variable domain (outside the CDR3, taken from reference TRBV7-8 and TRBJ2-7): GAGVSQSPRYKVAKRGQDVALRCDPISGHVSLFWYQQALGQGPEFLTYFQNEAQLDKSGLPSDRFFAERPEGSVSTLKIQRTQQEDSAVYLCASSARDRGGSYEQYFGPGTRLTVT.

The rearrangement uses TRBV29-1 and TRBJ1-2; D unclear. The V gene lost 3 bases and the J gene lost 6 bases, with 11 bases spanning the gap. Germline V gives CDR1 SQVTM, CDR2 ANQGSEA. The length of the CDR3 is 12 residues. The CDR3 nucleotides are TGCAGCGTTGATATCCGTTCCGATGGCTACACCTTC. Its translation: CSVDIRSDGYTF.

The chain employs TRBV19 and TRBJ1-6, with a weak D call TRBD1 (5 bases). V shed 5 bases and J shed 7 bases, with 9 bases lying between them. The CDR3 sequence is 13 residues long. Germline V gene data show CDR1 as LNHDA and CDR2 as SQIVND (reference sequence). CDR3 region: CASSARQNSPLHF. Here the CDR3 DNA reads TGTGCCAGTAGTGCCCGACAGAATTCACCCCTCCACTTT.

The chain is built from TRBV10-3 and TRBJ2-7; TRBD1 aligns across 9 bases. Per the germline V gene, CDR1 is ENHRY and CDR2 is SYGVKD. V was pared by 6 bases and J by 5 bases, with 5 bases of the junction left unmatched. CDR3 length equals 13 residues. The CDR3 sequence is CAISVGQGNEQYF. The CDR3 nucleotides read TGTGCCATCAGCGTGGGACAGGGAAACGAGCAGTACTTC.

The chain has TRBV11-2 and TRBJ1-4; the D gene is possibly TRBD1 (6 bases). V was cut by 5 bases and J by 7 bases, with 17 bases left in between. The CDR3 is 15 amino acids. CDR1 is SGHAT and CDR2 is FQNNGV in the germline V gene. CDR3 bases: TGTGCCAGCAGCCCCGATGGGGGCCCGCCTGAAAAACTGTTTTTT. It specifies CASSPDGGPPEKLFF.

The chain combines TRBV7-3 with TRBJ2-2, with 7 nucleotides matching TRBD1. Germline CDR1 SGHTA, CDR2 FQGTGA. After removal of 5 bases from V and 4 bases from J, the junction contained 4 bases not matched to a gene. The CDR3 is 14 residues long. CDR3 loop: CASSTGQSTGELFF. The CDR3 DNA reads as TGTGCCAGCAGCACGGGACAGTCCACCGGGGAGCTGTTTTTT.

This chain uses TRBV18 with TRBJ1-2; D is unresolved. Germline CDR1 and CDR2: KGHSH and LQKENI. Trimming left V 4 bases short and J 1 base short, with 7 bases between. This CDR3 has 13 amino acids. The CDR3 DNA is TGTGCCAGCTCACTTCAGGATAACTATGGCTACACCTTC. Translating it yields CASSLQDNYGYTF.

With regard to this clone: At one end the junction does not follow the germline gene, possibly because of a read error. This chain uses TRBV7-8 with TRBJ1-5; possibly TRBD1 for D (6 bases). This CDR3 has 16 residues. CDR1 is SGHVS, CDR2 FQNEAQ, per germline. DNA for the CDR3: TGTGCCAGCAGCGCAGCGGCAGGGGTGGTTGGTCAGCCCCAGAATTTT. Translated: CASSAAAGVVGQPQNF.

On this clone itself: Within the sample, other DNA sequences also encode this same CDR3. This chain uses TRBV12-5 with TRBJ2-2; D is uncertain. CDR3 length: 12 amino acids. Per the germline V gene, CDR1 is LGHNT and CDR2 is FRNRAP. Trimming cost V 5 bases and J 3 bases, with 4 bases left between them. In nucleotides, the CDR3 is TGTGCTAGTGGTAGAGACACCGGGGAGCTGTTTTTT. Protein product: CASGRDTGELFF.

The rearrangement joins TRBV5-1 to TRBJ2-5, with D perhaps TRBD1 (6 bases). The length of the CDR3 is 12 residues. Trimming removed 7 bases from V and 0 bases from J, with 7 bases in between. Per germline, CDR1 SGHRS and CDR2 YFSETQ. The CDR3 protein is CASGQNQETQYF. The CDR3 DNA is TGCGCCAGCGGACAGAACCAAGAGACCCAGTACTTC.

The table lists this clone with a count of one. The rearrangement joins TRBV28 to TRBJ2-3; 7 positions match TRBD1. CDR3 size: 14 residues. V was pared by 5 bases and J by 4 bases, with 6 bases of the junction left unmatched. The germline gives CDR1 MDHEN, CDR2 SYDVKM. The CDR3 here is CASSIDRVSDTQYF. CDR3 nucleotides: TGTGCCAGCAGTATAGACAGGGTATCAGATACGCAGTATTTT.

The genes are TRBV5-6 and TRBJ1-5; unclear D gene. CDR3 size: 15 residues. The ends were cut back, 1 base at V and 2 bases at J, with 10 bases in the middle. Germline V gene lookup returns CDR1 SGHDT and CDR2 YYEEEE. The CDR3 bases are TGTGCCAGCAGCTTGTTGAAAACTGGCAATCAGCCCCAGCATTTT. It translates to CASSLLKTGNQPQHF.

This chain links TRBV6-7 with TRBJ2-2; maybe TRBD1 (6 bases). TRBV6-7 is designated an ORF whose function remains uncertain. This CDR3 spans 15 amino acids. Trimming left V 7 bases short and J 5 bases short, with 17 bases between. The CDR3 loop reads CASILTGLCTGELFF. The CDR3, as DNA: TGTGCCAGCATCCTAACAGGGTTGTGTACCGGGGAGCTGTTTTTT.

This clone has more than one count but fewer than ten. The V call is TRBV13, the J call TRBJ2-5; 8 bases map to TRBD2. V shed 0 bases, J shed 1 base, and the junction held 1 base outside the gene matches. Germline V gives CDR1 PRHDT, CDR2 FYEKMQ (reference sequence). The CDR3 has 15 amino acids. The DNA of the CDR3 is TGTGCCAGCAGCTTAGGCGGGAGGGTCCAAGAGACCCAGTACTTC. Translation: CASSLGGRVQETQYF.

The J gene is TRBJ1-6, the V gene TRBV4-1, with 9 bases matching TRBD1. Germline CDR1 reads MGHRA; CDR2 reads YSYEKL. Trimming took 4 bases from V and 7 from J; bases not matched to a gene: 8. CDR3 length: 16 residues. The CDR3 reads CASSREGQGENSPLHF. The CDR3 region has the DNA TGCGCCAGCAGCCGAGAGGGACAGGGAGAAAATTCACCCCTCCACTTT.

The chain carries TRBV29-1 and TRBJ2-7; tentative D call: TRBD1 (5 bases). The ends were cut back, 6 bases at V and 3 bases at J, with 9 bases in the middle. This CDR3 comprises 11 residues. Looked up from germline, CDR1 is SQVTM and CDR2 is ANQGSEA. Here the CDR3 DNA reads TGCAGCGTGGGTGACAGCTACGAGCAGTACTTC. It codes for CSVGDSYEQYF.